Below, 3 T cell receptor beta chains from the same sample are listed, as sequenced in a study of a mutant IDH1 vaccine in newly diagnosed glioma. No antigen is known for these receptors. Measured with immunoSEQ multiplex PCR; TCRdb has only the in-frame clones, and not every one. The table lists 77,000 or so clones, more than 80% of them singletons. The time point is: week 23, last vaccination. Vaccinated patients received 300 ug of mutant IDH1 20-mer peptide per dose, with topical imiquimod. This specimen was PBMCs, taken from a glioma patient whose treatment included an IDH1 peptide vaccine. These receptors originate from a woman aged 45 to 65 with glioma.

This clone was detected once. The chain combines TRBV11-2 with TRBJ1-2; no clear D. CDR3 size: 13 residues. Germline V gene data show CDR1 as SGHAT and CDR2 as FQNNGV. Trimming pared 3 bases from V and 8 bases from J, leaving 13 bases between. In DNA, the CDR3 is TGTGCCAGCAGCTTTCGGGCGACGGGCGGCTACACCTTC. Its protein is CASSFRATGGYTF.

Here the CDR3 reads CASSIGPASGRETQYF. For the CDR3, the DNA is TGTGCCAGTAGTATAGGGCCCGCTAGCGGGAGGGAGACCCAGTACTTC. The J gene is TRBJ2-5, the V gene TRBV19, with TRBD2 matching 11 bases. V shed 1 base, J shed 5 bases, and the junction held 6 bases outside the gene matches. This CDR3 comprises 16 residues. Germline values: CDR1 LNHDA, CDR2 SQIVND (reference sequence).

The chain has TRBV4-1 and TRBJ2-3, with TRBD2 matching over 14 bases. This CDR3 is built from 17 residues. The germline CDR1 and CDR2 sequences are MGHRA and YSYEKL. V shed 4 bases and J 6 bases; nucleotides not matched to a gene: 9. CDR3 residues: CASSPQGLAGGPDTQYF. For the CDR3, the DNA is TGCGCCAGCAGCCCCCAAGGACTAGCGGGAGGACCGGATACGCAGTATTTT.